This record covers a single T cell receptor (beta chain). This sample is drawn from a study of shared clonotypes between healthy human individuals. Replicate PCRs for sorted subsets used 200 ng DNA; this equaled around 29,000 T cell genomes. TCRdb's copy holds only in-frame clones and misses some; the assay was immunoSEQ multiplex PCR. Counted here are over a million clones, 95% to 99% occurring once; the ten biggest clones make up roughly 0.45%. The split of CD4+ cells yielded CD45RA+ naive and CD45RA-negative memory subsets. This CDR3 is built from 12 residues. The V gene lost 2 bases and the J gene lost 6 bases, with 5 bases spanning the gap. CDR1 is PRHDT, CDR2 FYEKMQ, per germline (reference sequence).

The TCR comes from a man aged 25 to 40 in good health. The J gene is TRBJ2-4, the V gene TRBV13, with no clear D. The source material was naive CD4+ T cells sorted from blood. Subset reported: CD45RA+ positively selected. CDR3 in amino acids: CASSLYGNIQYF. For the CDR3, the DNA is TGTGCCAGCAGCTTATATGGAAACATTCAGTACTTC.